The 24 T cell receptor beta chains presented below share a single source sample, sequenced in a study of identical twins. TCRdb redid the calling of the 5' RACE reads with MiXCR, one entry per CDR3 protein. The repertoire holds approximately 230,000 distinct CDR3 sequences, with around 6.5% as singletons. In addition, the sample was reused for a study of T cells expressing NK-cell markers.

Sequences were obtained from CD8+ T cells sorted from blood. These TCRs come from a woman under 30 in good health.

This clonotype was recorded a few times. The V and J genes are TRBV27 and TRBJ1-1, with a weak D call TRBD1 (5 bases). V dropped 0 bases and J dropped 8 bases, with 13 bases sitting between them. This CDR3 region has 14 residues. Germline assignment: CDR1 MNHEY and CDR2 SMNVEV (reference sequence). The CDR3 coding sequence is TGTGCCAGCAGTTTATCGACCGGGGGTGCGGAAGCTTTCTTT. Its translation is CASSLSTGGAEAFF.

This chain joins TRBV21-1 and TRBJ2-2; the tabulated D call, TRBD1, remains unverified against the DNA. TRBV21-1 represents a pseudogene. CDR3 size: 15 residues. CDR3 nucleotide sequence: TGTGCCAGCAGCATCACGGATCCGGGGGTTAGGGAGCTGTTTTTT. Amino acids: CASSITDPGVRELFF.

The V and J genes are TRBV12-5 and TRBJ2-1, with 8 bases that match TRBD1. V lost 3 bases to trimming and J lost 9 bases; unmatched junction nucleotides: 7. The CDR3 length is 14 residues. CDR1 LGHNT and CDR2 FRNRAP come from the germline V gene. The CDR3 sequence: CASGFGQGATEQFF. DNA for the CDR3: TGTGCTAGTGGTTTCGGGCAGGGGGCCACTGAGCAGTTCTTC.

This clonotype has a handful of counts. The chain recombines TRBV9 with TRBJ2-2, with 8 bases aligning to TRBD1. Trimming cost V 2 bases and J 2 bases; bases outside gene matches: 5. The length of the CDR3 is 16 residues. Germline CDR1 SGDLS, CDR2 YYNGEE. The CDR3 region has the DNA TGTGCCAGCAGCGTCTGGGACAGGACTAACACCGGGGAGCTGTTTTTT. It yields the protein CASSVWDRTNTGELFF. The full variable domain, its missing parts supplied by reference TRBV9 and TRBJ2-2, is DSGVTQTPKHLITATGQRVTLRCSPRSGDLSVYWYQQSLDQGLQFLIQYYNGEERAKGNILERFSAQQFPDLHSELNLSSLELGDSALYFCASSVWDRTNTGELFFGEGSRLTVL.

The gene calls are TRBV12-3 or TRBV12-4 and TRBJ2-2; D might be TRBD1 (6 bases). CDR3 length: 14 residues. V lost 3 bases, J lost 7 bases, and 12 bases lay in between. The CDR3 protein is CASSFMGAGGELFF. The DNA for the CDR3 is TGTGCCAGCAGTTTTATGGGGGCCGGCGGGGAGCTGTTTTTT.

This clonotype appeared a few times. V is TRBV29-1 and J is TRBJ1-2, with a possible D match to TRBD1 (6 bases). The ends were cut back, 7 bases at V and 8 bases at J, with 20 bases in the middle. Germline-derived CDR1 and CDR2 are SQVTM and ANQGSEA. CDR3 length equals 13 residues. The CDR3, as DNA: TGCAGCGCCCCTTTCAGGGGTCTGCGCGGCTACACCTTC. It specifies CSAPFRGLRGYTF.

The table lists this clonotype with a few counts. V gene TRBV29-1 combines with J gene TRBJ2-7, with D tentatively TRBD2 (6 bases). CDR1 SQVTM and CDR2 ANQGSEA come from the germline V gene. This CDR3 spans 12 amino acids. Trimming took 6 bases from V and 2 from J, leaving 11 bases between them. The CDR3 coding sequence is TGCAGCGTAACGGGGGAAACCTACGAGCAGTACTTC. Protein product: CSVTGETYEQYF.

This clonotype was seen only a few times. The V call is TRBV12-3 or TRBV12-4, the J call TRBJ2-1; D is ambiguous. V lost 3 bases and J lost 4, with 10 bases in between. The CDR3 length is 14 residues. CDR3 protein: CASSFSLAYNEQFF. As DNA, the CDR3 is TGTGCCAGCAGTTTCTCACTGGCATACAATGAGCAGTTCTTC.

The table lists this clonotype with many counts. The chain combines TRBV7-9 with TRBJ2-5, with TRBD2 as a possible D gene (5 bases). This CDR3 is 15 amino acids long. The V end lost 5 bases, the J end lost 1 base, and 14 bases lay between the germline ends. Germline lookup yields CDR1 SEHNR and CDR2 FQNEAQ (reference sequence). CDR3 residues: CASSNREGSQETQYF. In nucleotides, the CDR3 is TGTGCCAGCAGCAACCGCGAGGGCAGCCAAGAGACCCAGTACTTC.

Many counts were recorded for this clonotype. The CDR3 DNA reads as TGTGCCAGCAGCCCCAACCTACAGAGGGTCACAGATACGCAGTATTTT. It translates to CASSPNLQRVTDTQYF. V and J are TRBV9 and TRBJ2-3, with a weak D call TRBD2 (5 bases). CDR3 length: 16 residues. V lost 4 bases, J lost 2 bases, and 17 bases lay in between. Germline CDR1 and CDR2: SGDLS and YYNGEE.

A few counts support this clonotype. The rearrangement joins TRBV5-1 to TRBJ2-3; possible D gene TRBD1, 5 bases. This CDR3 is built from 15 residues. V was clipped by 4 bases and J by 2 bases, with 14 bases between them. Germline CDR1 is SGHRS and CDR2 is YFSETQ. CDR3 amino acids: CASSDGAAITDTQYF. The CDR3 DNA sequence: TGCGCCAGCAGCGATGGGGCTGCGATCACAGATACGCAGTATTTT.

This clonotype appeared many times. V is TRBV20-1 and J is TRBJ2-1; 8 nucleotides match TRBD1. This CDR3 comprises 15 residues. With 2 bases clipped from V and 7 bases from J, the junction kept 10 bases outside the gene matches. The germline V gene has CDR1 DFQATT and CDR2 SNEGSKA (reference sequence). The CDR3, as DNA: TGCAGTGCTAGAAGCTGGGACAGGAAGGGGAATGAGCAGTTCTTC. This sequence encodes CSARSWDRKGNEQFF.

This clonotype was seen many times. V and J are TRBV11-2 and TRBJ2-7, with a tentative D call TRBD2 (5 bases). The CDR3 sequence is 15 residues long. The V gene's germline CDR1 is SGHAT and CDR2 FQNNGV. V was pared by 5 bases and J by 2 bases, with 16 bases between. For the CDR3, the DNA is TGTGCCAGCAGCCCACCGGGATTTCCGCCCTACGAGCAGTACTTC. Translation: CASSPPGFPPYEQYF.

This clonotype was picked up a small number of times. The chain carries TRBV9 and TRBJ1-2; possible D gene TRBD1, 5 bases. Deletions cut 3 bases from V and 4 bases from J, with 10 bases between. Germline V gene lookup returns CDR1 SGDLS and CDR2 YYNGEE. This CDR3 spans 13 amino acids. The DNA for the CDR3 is TGTGCCAGCAGCGAGGGCAGGGCCTATGGCTACACCTTC. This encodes CASSEGRAYGYTF.

CDR3 bases: TGTGCCAGCAGTTCATTCCCTTCGTCCCAGGGCGATGAGCAGTTCTTC. The encoded protein is CASSSFPSSQGDEQFF. The chain uses TRBV28 and TRBJ2-1; TRBD1 is a possible D gene (5 bases). V gave up 4 bases and J gave up 8 bases, with 21 bases separating them. This CDR3 has 16 amino acids. Germline CDR1 is MDHEN and CDR2 is SYDVKM.

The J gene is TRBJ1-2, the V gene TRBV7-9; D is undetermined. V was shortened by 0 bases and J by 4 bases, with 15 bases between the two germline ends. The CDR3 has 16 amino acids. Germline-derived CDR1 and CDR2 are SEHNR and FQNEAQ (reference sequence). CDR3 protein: CASSLAGEPYGYGYTF. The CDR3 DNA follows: TGTGCCAGCAGCTTAGCAGGAGAGCCCTATGGCTATGGCTACACCTTC. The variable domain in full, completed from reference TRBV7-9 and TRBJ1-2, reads DTGVSQNPRHKITKRGQNVTFRCDPISEHNRLYWYRQTLGQGPEFLTYFQNEAQLEKSRLLSDRFSAERPKGSFSTLEIQRTEQGDSAMYLCASSLAGEPYGYGYTFGSGTRLTVV.

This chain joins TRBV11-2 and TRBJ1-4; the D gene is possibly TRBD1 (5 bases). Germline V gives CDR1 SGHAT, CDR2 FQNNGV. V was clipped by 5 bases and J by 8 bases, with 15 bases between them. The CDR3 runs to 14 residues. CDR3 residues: CASSVWGPQEKLFF. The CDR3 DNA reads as TGTGCCAGCAGCGTTTGGGGACCTCAGGAAAAACTGTTTTTT.

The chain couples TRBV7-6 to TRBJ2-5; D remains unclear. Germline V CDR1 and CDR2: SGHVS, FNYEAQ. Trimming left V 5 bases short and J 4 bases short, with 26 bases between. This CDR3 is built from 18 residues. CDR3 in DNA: TGTGCCAGCAGCCCCATTGTGAATAGCCCATTAAACATAGAGACCCAGTACTTC. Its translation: CASSPIVNSPLNIETQYF.

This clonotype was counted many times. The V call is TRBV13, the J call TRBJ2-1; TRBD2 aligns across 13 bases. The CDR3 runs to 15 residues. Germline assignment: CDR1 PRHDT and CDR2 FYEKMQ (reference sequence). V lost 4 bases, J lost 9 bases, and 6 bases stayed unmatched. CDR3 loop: CASSYGTSGEGEQFF. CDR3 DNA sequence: TGTGCCAGCAGCTACGGGACTAGCGGGGAGGGTGAGCAGTTCTTC. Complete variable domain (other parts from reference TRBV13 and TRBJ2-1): AAGVIQSPRHLIKEKRETATLKCYPIPRHDTVYWYQQGPGQDPQFLISFYEKMQSDKGSIPDRFSAQQFSDYHSELNMSSLELGDSALYFCASSYGTSGEGEQFFGPGTRLTVL.

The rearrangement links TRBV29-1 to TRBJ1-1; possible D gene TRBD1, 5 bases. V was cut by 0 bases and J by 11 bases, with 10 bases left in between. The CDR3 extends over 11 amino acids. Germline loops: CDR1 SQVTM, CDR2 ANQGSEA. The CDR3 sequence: CSVEEEGRAFF. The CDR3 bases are TGCAGCGTTGAAGAGGAGGGGCGCGCTTTCTTT.

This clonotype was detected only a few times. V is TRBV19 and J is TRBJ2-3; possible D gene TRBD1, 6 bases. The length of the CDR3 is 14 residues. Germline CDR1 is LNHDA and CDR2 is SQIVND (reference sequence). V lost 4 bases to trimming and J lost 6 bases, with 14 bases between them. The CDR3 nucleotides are TGTGCCAGTAGTAGCATCAAGGACAGCGATACGCAGTATTTT. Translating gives CASSSIKDSDTQYF.

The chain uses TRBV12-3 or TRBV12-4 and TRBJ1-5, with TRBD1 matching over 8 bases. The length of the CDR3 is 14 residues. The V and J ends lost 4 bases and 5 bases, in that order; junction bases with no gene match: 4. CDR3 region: CASSSDRVHQPQHF. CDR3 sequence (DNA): TGTGCCAGCAGTTCGGACAGGGTTCATCAGCCCCAGCATTTT.

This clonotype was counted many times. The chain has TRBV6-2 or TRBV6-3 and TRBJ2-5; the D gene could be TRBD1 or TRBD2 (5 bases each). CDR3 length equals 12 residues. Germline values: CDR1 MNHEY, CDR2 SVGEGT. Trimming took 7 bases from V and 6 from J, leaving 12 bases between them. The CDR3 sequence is CASIGTGKTQYF. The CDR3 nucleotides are TGTGCCAGCATCGGGACGGGAAAGACCCAGTACTTC.

The CDR3 is CASSHLAGGYEQYF. In nucleotides, the CDR3 is TGTGCCAGCAGCCACCTAGCGGGAGGCTACGAGCAGTACTTC. The chain uses TRBV7-2 and TRBJ2-7; 11 bases line up with TRBD2. The germline V gene encodes CDR1 SGHTA and CDR2 FQGNSA. After removal of 5 bases from V and 3 bases from J, the junction contained 3 bases not matched to a gene. This CDR3 is 14 amino acids long.